This T cell receptor (beta chain) originates from a study of blood T cell repertoires in COVID-19. Study context: The analysed material was cDNA or gDNA that came from T cells, B-cell-depleted T cells, or PBMCs.

Per germline, CDR1 MNHNY and CDR2 SVGAGI (reference sequence). This CDR3 is 14 amino acids long. Trimming stripped 2 bases from V and 6 bases from J, with 10 bases between. Authors' data handling: Nucleated cell number was recorded as an estimate derived from reference gene primer amplification. Data came from immunoSEQ multiplex PCR; TCRdb stores just in-frame clones and leaves some out. That table furnishes V, J and clone size, whereas the DNA furnished D and trimming. Here the sample spans 110,000 to 150,000 clones, roughly 88% being singletons. This sequence was found in a man between 70 and 80 years old with acute or convalescent COVID-19. The V gene is TRBV6-6, the J gene TRBJ2-2; D may be TRBD1 (5 bases). Sequenced input: peripheral blood. Here the CDR3 DNA reads TGTGCCAGCAGTTACACGCCAGGGTCCGGGGAGCTGTTTTTT. It translates to CASSYTPGSGELFF.